This entry is about one TCR beta chain. This clone turned up a few times. This receptor's antigen is unknown. No much larger clone exists at a distance of one base, and base qualities are not known. The data stem from a study of blood T cell repertoires in COVID-19 (dated by TCRdb to 2018 to 2020). Regarding the complete study: The collaborator samples originated in the United States, Italy and Spain and spanned the acute and convalescent phases of COVID-19. The material from the prospective study consisted of cDNA or gDNA derived from T cells, B-cell-depleted T cells, or PBMCs. Deeply sampled blood TCRbeta repertoires from subjects exposed to, actively infected with, or recovered from COVID-19 were included in the dataset. The repertoires were released in a freely available public database intended as a resource for research on the immune response to SARS-CoV-2. Samples were obtained from the ongoing ImmuneRACE study (first 160 participants) and from about 1,300 subjects provided by 6 global collaborators. The sample metadata nearly always contained a de-identified subject ID, COVID-19 status, age in years and sex. Where HLA class I and class II types were available, the types were taken from metadata supplied by the sample provider, not from assay-based typing.

One collaborating source in Seattle enrolled patients during active infection and followed them longitudinally through the course of disease. Whole blood was collected in K2EDTA tubes by collaborating institutions according to the institutions' own protocols. For TCRbeta analysis, collaborators shipped samples as frozen whole blood, isolated PBMCs, or DNA extracted from either of those sample types. TCRbeta CDR3 regions were amplified from genomic DNA by means of the immunoSEQ Assay, a bias-controlled multiplex PCR. The original pipeline was this. Within the assay, amplification of reference gene primers was used to estimate how many nucleated cells each sample contained. To quantify the absolute abundance of each unique TCRbeta CDR3 rearrangement, sequence reads were collapsed and filtered. For each sample, productive Simpson clonality was calculated by taking the square root of Simpson's diversity index across productive rearrangements. TCRdb took this table from immuneACCESS and kept in-frame rearrangements with V and J called. Such tables lack part of the clones; where checked against another copy, unresolved V genes explain under half of the gap, and the rest is unexplained. That table furnishes V, J and clone size, whereas the DNA furnished D and trimming. This sample comprises 360,000 or so clones, roughly 90% of them detected only once. About 3.9% of the sample is in the top ten clones.

Study-wide conclusions, independent of this receptor: How much clinical and demographic metadata was included differed by source and by participant, and the metadata was provided uncurated.

The source is a woman aged 55-70 years with COVID-19, enrolled during active disease. The specimen was peripheral blood.

The DNA reads as follows: TGCGCCAGCAGCCTTCCCGGAGGGGGGGCCTACGAGCAGTACTTC. Its translation is CASSLPGGGAYEQYF. The sequence is built from TRBV4-1 and TRBJ2-7; a tentative D call is TRBD2 (7 bases match). The germline ends are 15 bases apart after V is trimmed by 4 bases and J by 2 bases. CDR1 and CDR2 are drawn from the germline V gene: MGHRA, YSYEKL. The CDR3 runs 15 amino acids, cysteine and phenylalanine included. The sequence is cut down to CDR3 DNA, 45 bases in frame from base 1.